What follows are 22 T cell receptor beta chains derived from one specimen sequenced in a study of T cell responses to AZD1222 COVID-19 vaccine. Method: immunoSEQ multiplex PCR; TCRdb's copy keeps in-frame clones and lacks some. The data contain 150,000 or so clones, less than 95% of them singletons. The sequencing here drew on peripheral blood, taken on day 0 of AZD1222 vaccination. All receptors come from an adult in good health.

The chain carries TRBV6-2 or TRBV6-3 and TRBJ2-3, with D perhaps TRBD2 (6 bases). The CDR3 covers 14 residues. Trimming pared 0 bases from V and 2 bases from J, leaving 6 bases between. CDR1 is MNHEY and CDR2 is SVGEGT in the germline V gene. The CDR3 region has the DNA TGTGCCAGCAGTTACTCGCGGGACACAGATACGCAGTATTTT. Protein: CASSYSRDTDTQYF.

The V gene is TRBV7-8, the J gene TRBJ1-5; TRBD1 agrees at 8 bases. V was clipped by 0 bases and J by 4 bases; unmatched bases: 11. The CDR3 has 18 amino acids. Germline values: CDR1 SGHVS, CDR2 FQNEAQ. CDR3 DNA: TGTGCCAGCAGCTTAGCGGACAGGGTTCTAATCGGGAATCAGCCCCAGCATTTT. Encoded protein: CASSLADRVLIGNQPQHF.

This clone was counted once. The chain is built from TRBV12-3 or TRBV12-4 and TRBJ1-1; D remains ambiguous. This CDR3 region has 12 residues. V was shortened by 9 bases and J by 0 bases, with 8 bases between the two germline ends. CDR3: CASKVMNTEAFF. The CDR3 DNA is TGTGCCAGTAAAGTTATGAACACTGAAGCTTTCTTT.

This clone was seen a single time. The chain employs TRBV25-1 and TRBJ2-3; D remains ambiguous. Trimming removed 7 bases at V and 2 bases at J, with 10 bases between. Germline V lookup: CDR1 MGHDK, CDR2 SYGVNS. The CDR3 length is 13 residues. DNA for the CDR3: TGTGCCAGCATGCGCCCGTACACAGATACGCAGTATTTT. Its translation is CASMRPYTDTQYF.

The rearrangement uses TRBV12-3 or TRBV12-4 and TRBJ1-2; the match to TRBD1 covers 9 bases. The CDR3 sequence is 13 residues long. The ends lost 6 bases at V and 4 bases at J; junction bases unmatched: 3. The CDR3 spells CASRGTGSYGYTF. The DNA for the CDR3 is TGTGCCAGCAGGGGGACAGGGAGCTATGGCTACACCTTC.

The chain is built from TRBV5-5 and TRBJ2-1, with D perhaps assigned TRBD1 or TRBD2 (5 bases each). Trimming left V 0 bases short and J 6 bases short, with 13 bases between. This CDR3 has 15 amino acids. Germline V gene lookup returns CDR1 SGHKS and CDR2 YYEKEE (reference sequence). Here the CDR3 DNA reads TGTGCCAGCAGCTTGGGACTATACGGGGCCAATGAGCAGTTCTTC. It translates to CASSLGLYGANEQFF.

This chain links TRBV11-2 with TRBJ2-7; 7 nucleotides line up with TRBD2. Germline V CDR1 and CDR2: SGHAT, FQNNGV. The CDR3 consists of 14 residues. V dropped 5 bases and J dropped 2; count of bases not matched to a gene: 6. CDR3 loop: CASSALGRAYEQYF. CDR3 in DNA: TGTGCCAGCAGCGCCCTAGGGAGGGCCTACGAGCAGTACTTC.

V usage is TRBV5-1 and J usage is TRBJ1-1, with unresolved D. The ends were cut back, 4 bases at V and 4 bases at J, with 26 bases in the middle. CDR3 length: 18 amino acids. Germline CDR1 is SGHRS and CDR2 is YFSETQ. The CDR3 DNA reads TGCGCCAGCAGCCCCCAGAGCACCGTGTTTTCGGGGTCCACTGAAGCTTTCTTT. Protein sequence: CASSPQSTVFSGSTEAFF. The complete variable domain, with remaining parts taken from reference TRBV5-1 and TRBJ1-1, reads KAGVTQTPRYLIKTRGQQVTLSCSPISGHRSVSWYQQTPGQGLQFLFEYFSETQRNKGNFPGRFSGRQFSNSRSEMNVSTLELGDSALYLCASSPQSTVFSGSTEAFFGQGTRLTVV.

The chain links TRBV7-3 to TRBJ2-1; 12 bases align to TRBD2. CDR3 length: 15 residues. V shed 0 bases, J shed 15 bases, and the junction held 9 bases outside the gene matches. Per germline, CDR1 SGHTA and CDR2 FQGTGA. The CDR3 sequence: CASSLTASGRAGWFF. CDR3 DNA sequence: TGTGCCAGCAGCTTAACGGCTAGCGGGAGGGCCGGGTGGTTCTTC.

V gene TRBV6-2 or TRBV6-3 combines with J gene TRBJ1-2, with 9 nucleotides matching TRBD1. The CDR3 has 16 amino acids. Per germline, CDR1 MNHEY and CDR2 SVGEGT. Trimming took 5 bases from V and 8 from J; bases not matched to a gene: 15. In DNA form, the CDR3 reads TGTGCCAGCAGTGACCCGTTCGGGACAGGGAGTAGAGGCTACACCTTC. Protein product: CASSDPFGTGSRGYTF.

J is TRBJ1-1 and V is TRBV13; tentative D call: TRBD1 (6 bases). The CDR3 runs 16 residues. Germline V gene sequence: CDR1 PRHDT, CDR2 FYEKMQ (reference sequence). V dropped 3 bases and J dropped 0 bases, with 14 bases sitting between them. CDR3 region: CASSFWGQGMNTEAFF. CDR3 in DNA: TGTGCCAGCAGCTTTTGGGGCCAGGGGATGAACACTGAAGCTTTCTTT.

The rearrangement joins TRBV11-3 to TRBJ2-1; no firm D call. Germline loops: CDR1 SGHNT, CDR2 YENEEA. Trimming cost V 1 base and J 6 bases, with 10 bases left between them. The CDR3 has 14 residues. CDR3 DNA sequence: TGTGCCAGCAGCTTAGTCGGTGCGGTCAATGAGCAGTTCTTC. This encodes CASSLVGAVNEQFF. The entire variable domain, with the rest obtained from reference TRBV11-3 and TRBJ2-1, is as follows: EAGVVQSPRYKIIEKKQPVAFWCNPISGHNTLYWYLQNLGQGPELLIRYENEEAVDDSQLPKDRFSAERLKGVDSTLKIQPAELGDSAVYLCASSLVGAVNEQFFGPGTRLTVL.

The CDR3 DNA follows: TGTGCCAGCAGTTACCTTCCGGGTGGGAACAATGAGCAGTTCTTC. It yields the protein CASSYLPGGNNEQFF. The chain is built from TRBV6-5 and TRBJ2-1; D is unclear. The CDR3 runs 15 residues. The V end was cut by 2 bases, the J end by 5 bases, with 13 bases between. The V gene's germline CDR1 is MNHEY and CDR2 SVGAGI.

The chain joins TRBV28 to TRBJ1-6; a possible D gene is TRBD1 (6 bases). Germline CDR1 reads MDHEN; CDR2 reads SYDVKM. The CDR3 sequence is 16 residues long. Trimming shortened V by 5 bases and J by 2 bases, and 13 bases separated the two germline ends. The CDR3 DNA is TGTGCCAGCAGTGCTGCGGGGGGCACCTATAATTCACCCCTCCACTTT. This gives the protein CASSAAGGTYNSPLHF.

Only one count was recorded for this clone. V is TRBV2 and J is TRBJ2-7; D unclear. This CDR3 spans 13 amino acids. Germline CDR1 SNHLY, CDR2 FYNNEI. V dropped 4 bases and J dropped 0 bases, with 7 bases sitting between them. CDR3 protein: CASSADGSYEQYF. Here the CDR3 DNA reads TGTGCCAGCAGTGCGGACGGCTCCTACGAGCAGTACTTC.

This sequence joins TRBV6-5 and TRBJ1-1; 9 bases fit TRBD1. CDR3 length: 14 residues. V was clipped by 6 bases and J by 4 bases; unmatched bases: 6. Germline loops: CDR1 MNHEY, CDR2 SVGAGI. In nucleotides, the CDR3 is TGTGCCAGCAGGACTGCGACAGGGGGCACTGAAGCTTTCTTT. Translating it yields CASRTATGGTEAFF.

This clone has a handful of counts. This chain connects TRBV28 to TRBJ2-7, with a tentative D call TRBD1 (6 bases). The CDR3 runs to 15 residues. Germline V CDR1 and CDR2: MDHEN, SYDVKM. V was clipped by 5 bases and J by 1 base, with 15 bases between them. This CDR3 is CASSGPSRGSYEQYF. CDR3 nucleotides: TGTGCCAGCAGTGGGCCTTCCAGGGGATCCTACGAGCAGTACTTC.

Only a few counts were recorded for this clone. The rearrangement links TRBV27 to TRBJ1-4, with TRBD1 as a possible D gene (6 bases). Germline CDR1 is MNHEY and CDR2 is SMNVEV (reference sequence). Trimming left V 3 bases short and J 7 bases short, with 18 bases between. The CDR3 runs 16 residues. The CDR3 DNA is TGTGCCAGCAGTTTTGGGTGGTTGGACAGTATTGAAAAACTGTTTTTT. This gives the protein CASSFGWLDSIEKLFF.

This rearrangement joins TRBV27 to TRBJ1-6; tentative D call: TRBD1 (6 bases). This CDR3 contains 15 residues. Between the trimmed V and J ends, which lost 6 bases and 2 bases, there was a span of 11 bases. Germline CDR1 and CDR2: MNHEY and SMNVEV (reference sequence). The CDR3 loop reads CASSAGATYNSPLHF. The CDR3, as DNA: TGTGCCAGCAGCGCGGGGGCCACCTATAATTCACCCCTCCACTTT.

The chain couples TRBV6-2 or TRBV6-3 to TRBJ2-7; tentative D call: TRBD2 (5 bases). The CDR3 has 15 residues. The germline V and J ends were trimmed by 2 bases and 2 bases, with 13 bases remaining between them. CDR1 MNHEY and CDR2 SVGEGT come from the germline V gene. The DNA for the CDR3 is TGTGCCAGCAGTTACACGGGCGTCGGGACCTACGAGCAGTACTTC. This sequence encodes CASSYTGVGTYEQYF.

This rearrangement joins TRBV4-2 to TRBJ2-3; D is unclear. Germline V lookup: CDR1 LGHNA, CDR2 YNFKEQ. The CDR3 is 14 residues long. The V and J ends lost 4 bases and 0 bases respectively, with 8 bases between them. The CDR3 coding sequence is TGTGCCAGCAGCCGCCTCGGGAGCACAGATACGCAGTATTTT. Translated, it gives CASSRLGSTDTQYF.

The chain's CDR3 is CASTSTGTGPNQPQHF. In nucleotides, the CDR3 is TGTGCCAGTACCAGTACCGGGACAGGGCCGAATCAGCCCCAGCATTTT. V gene TRBV19 combines with J gene TRBJ1-5; 9 nucleotides match TRBD1. With V trimmed by 7 bases and J by 4 bases, 11 bases remained unmatched. CDR3 length equals 16 residues. Germline lookup yields CDR1 LNHDA and CDR2 SQIVND (reference sequence).